A single sample is the source of the 6 T cell receptor beta chains below, sequenced in a study of Ad26.COV2.S vaccination and SARS-CoV-2 variants (dated by TCRdb to the early 2020s). The sample's treatment or condition label, in plain terms: some 20 received Ad26.COV2.S at low or high dose, single or two shots; roughly five received placebo; per-sample allocation not given. Repertoires of vaccine and placebo recipients were sequenced from samples collected on day 63 after the first injection. Receptor libraries were prepared by the immunoSEQ multiplex PCR assay. Sourced from immuneACCESS, this table was stored by TCRdb with only in-frame sequences that have V and J called. A share of the clones is absent; for the studies checked, an unresolved V gene accounts for under half, and the remainder has no known explanation. This sample is represented by approximately 250,000 clones; around nine tenths of them were singletons. The ten largest clones add up to less than 3.5% of the sample.

This specimen consisted of peripheral blood, obtained in a trial of Ad26.COV2.S vaccine versus placebo. These receptors were taken from a person aged 18 to 59 who received the Ad26.COV2.S COVID-19 vaccine or a placebo.

The chain has TRBV30 and TRBJ2-3; D is possibly TRBD2 (5 bases). Germline V CDR1 and CDR2: GTSNPN, SVGIG (reference sequence). V lost 4 bases and J 2 bases, leaving 10 bases between the germline ends. The CDR3 runs 13 residues. CDR3 in amino acids: CAWTTEDTDTQYF. DNA of the CDR3: TGTGCCTGGACGACGGAGGACACAGATACGCAGTATTTT.

The genes are TRBV7-3 and TRBJ2-3; TRBD2 matches at 8 bases. V shed 4 bases and J 0 bases; nucleotides not matched to a gene: 6. The CDR3 is 16 residues long. The germline V gene has CDR1 SGHTA and CDR2 FQGTGA. CDR3 coding DNA: TGTGCCAGCAGCTCTACTGGGACTAGAAGCACAGATACGCAGTATTTT. Amino acids: CASSSTGTRSTDTQYF.

In its sample, this clone was seen a few times. The genes are TRBV6-4 and TRBJ2-1, with D uncertain. V gave up 0 bases and J gave up 4 bases, with 4 bases separating them. The germline CDR1 and CDR2 sequences are MRHNA and SNTAGT. This CDR3 is built from 13 residues. The CDR3 bases are TGTGCCAGCAGTGACTCTACATACAATGAGCAGTTCTTC. This translates into CASSDSTYNEQFF.

V gene TRBV30 combines with J gene TRBJ2-3, with 9 bases that match TRBD2. Germline-derived CDR1 and CDR2 are GTSNPN and SVGIG (reference sequence). The CDR3 is 16 amino acids. V lost 0 bases to trimming and J lost 1 base; unmatched junction nucleotides: 5. The CDR3 loop is CAWSVLKRGGTDTQYF. As DNA, the CDR3 is TGTGCCTGGAGTGTCCTTAAGCGGGGGGGCACAGATACGCAGTATTTT.

The gene calls are TRBV24-1 and TRBJ2-5; D might be TRBD2 (6 bases). V lost 4 bases to trimming and J lost 2 bases, with 13 bases between them. The CDR3 is made up of 15 amino acids. Germline CDR1 is KGHDR and CDR2 is SFDVKD. The CDR3 DNA reads as TGTGCCACCAGTGACCCTAGCGTTCCACAAGAGACCCAGTACTTC. Amino acid sequence: CATSDPSVPQETQYF.

V usage is TRBV6-4 and J usage is TRBJ2-6; possibly TRBD2 for D (6 bases). The CDR3 consists of 15 residues. Germline V lookup: CDR1 MRHNA, CDR2 SNTAGT. V lost 2 bases to trimming and J lost 2 bases, with 7 bases between them. CDR3 DNA: TGTGCCAGCAGTGACGGGGGGACTGGGGCCAACGTCCTGACTTTC. Its translation is CASSDGGTGANVLTF.